In its sample, the clone carrying this T cell receptor (beta chain) was seen many times. This specimen comes from a study of low-dose radiotherapy and immunotherapy resistance in tumors. CDR3 length equals 13 residues. Regarding time point: before trial treatment. Along with nivolumab and ipilimumab, donors received aspirin, low-dose cyclophosphamide and low-dose radiotherapy. TCR amplification ran roughly 20 PCR cycles using constant-region and V-primer adapter primers. TCRdb passed the reads through MiXCR, listing each CDR3 protein once. The data hold about 46,000 distinct CDR3 sequences, with 10% to 15% observed a single time.

This receptor was identified in a female donor with ovarian cancer. The rearrangement links TRBV26 to TRBJ2-1; the table names TRBD1, a call not compared with the DNA. TRBV26 is marked as a pseudogene. The specimen comprised PBMCs, sampled before treatment. The CDR3 DNA follows: TGTGCCAGCCTCCTACTAGGGGGGAGGGAGCAGTTCTTC. As protein: CASLLLGGREQFF.